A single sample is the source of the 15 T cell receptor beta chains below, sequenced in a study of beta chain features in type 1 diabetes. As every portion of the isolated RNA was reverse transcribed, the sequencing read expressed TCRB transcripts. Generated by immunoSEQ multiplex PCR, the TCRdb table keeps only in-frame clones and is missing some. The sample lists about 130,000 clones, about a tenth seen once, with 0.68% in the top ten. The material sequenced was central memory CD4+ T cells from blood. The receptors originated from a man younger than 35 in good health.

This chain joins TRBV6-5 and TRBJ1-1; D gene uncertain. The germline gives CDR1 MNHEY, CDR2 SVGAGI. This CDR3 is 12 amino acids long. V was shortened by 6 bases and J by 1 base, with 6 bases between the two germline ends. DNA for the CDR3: TGTGCCAGCAGAAGCCCGAACACTGAAGCTTTCTTT. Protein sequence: CASRSPNTEAFF.

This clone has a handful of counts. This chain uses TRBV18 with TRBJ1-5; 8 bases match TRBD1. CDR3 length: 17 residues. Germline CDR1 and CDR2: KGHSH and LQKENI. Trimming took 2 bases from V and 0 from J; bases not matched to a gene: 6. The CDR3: CASSPGQGQYSNQPQHF. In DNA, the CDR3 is TGTGCCAGCTCACCAGGACAGGGACAATATAGCAATCAGCCCCAGCATTTT.

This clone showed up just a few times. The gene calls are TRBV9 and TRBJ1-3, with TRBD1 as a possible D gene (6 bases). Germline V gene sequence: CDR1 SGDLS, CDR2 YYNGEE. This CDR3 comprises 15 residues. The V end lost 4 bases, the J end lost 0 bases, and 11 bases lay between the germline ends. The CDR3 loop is CASSPRTVSGNTIYF. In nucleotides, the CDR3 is TGTGCCAGCAGCCCGCGGACAGTCTCTGGAAACACCATATATTTT.

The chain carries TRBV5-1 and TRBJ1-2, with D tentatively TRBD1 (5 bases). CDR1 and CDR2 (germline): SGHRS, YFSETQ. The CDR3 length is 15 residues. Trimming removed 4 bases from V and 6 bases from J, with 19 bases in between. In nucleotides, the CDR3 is TGCGCCAGCAGCCCAGGCCCGGGGGTACCCCATGGCTACACCTTC. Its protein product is CASSPGPGVPHGYTF.

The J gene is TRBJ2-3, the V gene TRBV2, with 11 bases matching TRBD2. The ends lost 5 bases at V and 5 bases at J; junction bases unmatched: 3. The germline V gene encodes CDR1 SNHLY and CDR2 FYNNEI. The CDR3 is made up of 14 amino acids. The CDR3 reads CASSILAGEDTQYF. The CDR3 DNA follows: TGTGCCAGCAGTATACTAGCGGGGGAAGATACGCAGTATTTT.

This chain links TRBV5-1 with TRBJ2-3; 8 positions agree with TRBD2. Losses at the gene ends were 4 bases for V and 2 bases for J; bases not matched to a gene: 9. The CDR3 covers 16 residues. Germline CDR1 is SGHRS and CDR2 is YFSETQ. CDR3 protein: CASSPGGTEVTDTQYF. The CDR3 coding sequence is TGCGCCAGCAGCCCGGGGGGGACGGAAGTCACAGATACGCAGTATTTT.

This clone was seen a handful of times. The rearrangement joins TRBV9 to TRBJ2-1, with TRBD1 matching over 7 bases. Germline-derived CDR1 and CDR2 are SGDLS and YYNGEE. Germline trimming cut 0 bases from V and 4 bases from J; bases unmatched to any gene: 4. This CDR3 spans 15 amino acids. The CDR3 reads CASSVATGVYNEQFF. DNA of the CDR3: TGTGCCAGCAGCGTAGCTACAGGGGTATACAATGAGCAGTTCTTC.

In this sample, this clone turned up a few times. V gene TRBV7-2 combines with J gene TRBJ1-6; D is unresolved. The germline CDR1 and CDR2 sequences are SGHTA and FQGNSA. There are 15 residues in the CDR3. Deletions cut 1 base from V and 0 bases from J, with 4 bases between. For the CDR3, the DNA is TGTGCCAGCAGCTTAGAATACTCCTATAATTCACCCCTCCACTTT. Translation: CASSLEYSYNSPLHF.

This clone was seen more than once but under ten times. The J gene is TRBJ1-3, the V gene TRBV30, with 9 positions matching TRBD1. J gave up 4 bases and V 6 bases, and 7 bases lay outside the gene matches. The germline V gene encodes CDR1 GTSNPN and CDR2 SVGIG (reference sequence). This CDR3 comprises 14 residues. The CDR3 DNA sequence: TGTGCCTGTACAAAGACAGGGGGAGGAAACACCATATATTTT. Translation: CACTKTGGGNTIYF.

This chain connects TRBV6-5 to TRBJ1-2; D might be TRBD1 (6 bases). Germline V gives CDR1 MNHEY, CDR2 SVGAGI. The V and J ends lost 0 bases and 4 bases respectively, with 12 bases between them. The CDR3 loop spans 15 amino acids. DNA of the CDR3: TGTGCCAGCAGTTACTCGATGGGGGCCGGCTATGGCTACACCTTC. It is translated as CASSYSMGAGYGYTF.

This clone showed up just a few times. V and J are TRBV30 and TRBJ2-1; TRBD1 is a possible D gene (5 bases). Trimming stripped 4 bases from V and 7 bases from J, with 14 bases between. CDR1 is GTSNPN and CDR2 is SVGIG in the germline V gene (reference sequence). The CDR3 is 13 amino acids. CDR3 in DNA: TGTGCCTGGAAGGCAGGGCCCCTGAATGAGCAGTTCTTC. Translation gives CAWKAGPLNEQFF. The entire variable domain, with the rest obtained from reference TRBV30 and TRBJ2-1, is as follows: SQTIHQWPATLVQPVGSPLSLECTVEGTSNPNLYWYRQAAGRGLQLLFYSVGIGQISSEVPQNLSASRPQDRQFILSSKKLLLSDSGFYLCAWKAGPLNEQFFGPGTRLTVL.

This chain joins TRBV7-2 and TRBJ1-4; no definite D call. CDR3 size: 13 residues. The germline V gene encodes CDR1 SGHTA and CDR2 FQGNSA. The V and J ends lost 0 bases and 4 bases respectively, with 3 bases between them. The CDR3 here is CASSLAYNEKLFF. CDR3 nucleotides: TGTGCCAGCAGCTTAGCATATAATGAAAAACTGTTTTTT. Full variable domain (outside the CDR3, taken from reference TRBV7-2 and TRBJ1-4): GAGVSQSPSNKVTEKGKDVELRCDPISGHTALYWYRQSLGQGLEFLIYFQGNSAPDKSGLPSDRFSAERTGGSVSTLTIQRTQQEDSAVYLCASSLAYNEKLFFGSGTQLSVL.

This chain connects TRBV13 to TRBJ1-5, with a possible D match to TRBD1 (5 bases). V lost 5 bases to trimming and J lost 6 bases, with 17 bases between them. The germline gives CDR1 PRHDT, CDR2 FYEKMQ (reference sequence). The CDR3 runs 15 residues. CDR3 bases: TGTGCCAGCAGCCGCGGACGGGGGGTAGTTCAGCCCCAGCATTTT. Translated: CASSRGRGVVQPQHF. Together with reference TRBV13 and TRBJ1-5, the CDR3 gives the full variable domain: AAGVIQSPRHLIKEKRETATLKCYPIPRHDTVYWYQQGPGQDPQFLISFYEKMQSDKGSIPDRFSAQQFSDYHSELNMSSLELGDSALYFCASSRGRGVVQPQHFGDGTRLSIL.

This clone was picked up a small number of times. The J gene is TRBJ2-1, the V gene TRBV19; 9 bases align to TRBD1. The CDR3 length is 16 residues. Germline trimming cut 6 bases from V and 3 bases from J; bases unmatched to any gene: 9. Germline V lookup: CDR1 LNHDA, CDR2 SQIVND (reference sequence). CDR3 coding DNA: TGTGCCAGTAGCCCGCCGGGACAGGGACGCTACAATGAGCAGTTCTTC. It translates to CASSPPGQGRYNEQFF.

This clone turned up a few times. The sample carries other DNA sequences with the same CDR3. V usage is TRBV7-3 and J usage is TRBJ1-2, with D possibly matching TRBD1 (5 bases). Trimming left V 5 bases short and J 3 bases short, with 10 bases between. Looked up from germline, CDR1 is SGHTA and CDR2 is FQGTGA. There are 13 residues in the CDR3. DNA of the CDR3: TGTGCCAGCAGCCTTGGGGGGGACTATGGCTACACCTTC. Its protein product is CASSLGGDYGYTF.